The clone carrying this T cell receptor (beta chain) was counted between two and nine times. TCRdb reprocessed the RT-PCR reads with MiXCR, giving one entry per CDR3 protein. The data show over 400,000 distinct CDR3 sequences, roughly 11% seen once. The sample is drawn from a study of response to subunit inactivated influenza vaccine. The germline V gene encodes CDR1 LGHNA and CDR2 YNFKEQ. Trimming removed 2 bases from V and 4 bases from J, with 9 bases in between. This CDR3 comprises 13 residues. This TCR came from a man aged 50 to 59 who received an inactivated influenza vaccine. This chain uses TRBV4-2 with TRBJ2-7; D is perhaps TRBD1 (6 bases). The sequencing here drew on PBMCs from blood, taken about 6 weeks after vaccination. CDR3 coding DNA: TGTGCCAGCAGCCAAAAAGGACAGTACGAGCAGTACTTC. Its translation: CASSQKGQYEQYF.